Listed here are 30 T cell receptor beta chains from one sample, sequenced in a study of T cells after yellow fever vaccination. From the 5' RACE reads, TCRdb called clonotypes with MiXCR, one entry per CDR3 protein. The repertoire has 65,000 to 70,000 distinct CDR3 sequences, around 6.2% of them found once; the top ten carry under 2.5%. The sequences come from CD4+ T cells sorted from PBMCs, collected roughly 15 days after the first yellow fever vaccination. These receptors were collected from a man younger than 30 who received the YFV17D yellow fever vaccine.

The table lists this clonotype with many counts. The chain recombines TRBV11-2 with TRBJ1-2; tentative D call: TRBD1 (6 bases). CDR3 length: 17 residues. CDR1 SGHAT and CDR2 FQNNGV come from the germline V gene. V was clipped by 0 bases and J by 0 bases, with 14 bases between them. CDR3 loop: CASSLEGPGASNYGYTF. CDR3 DNA sequence: TGTGCCAGCAGCTTAGAAGGGCCAGGGGCCTCTAACTATGGCTACACCTTC. Full variable domain (rest looked up from reference TRBV11-2 and TRBJ1-2): EAGVAQSPRYKIIEKRQSVAFWCNPISGHATLYWYQQILGQGPKLLIQFQNNGVVDDSQLPKDRFSAERLKGVDSTLKIQPAKLEDSAVYLCASSLEGPGASNYGYTFGSGTRLTVV.

At least ten counts were recorded for this clonotype. V usage is TRBV19 and J usage is TRBJ2-5; weak D call: TRBD1 (5 bases). Germline CDR1 reads LNHDA; CDR2 reads SQIVND (reference sequence). The length of the CDR3 is 15 residues. V dropped 2 bases and J dropped 1 base, with 11 bases sitting between them. CDR3 amino acids: CASSITTGPQETQYF. The CDR3 DNA sequence: TGTGCCAGTAGTATAACTACAGGACCCCAAGAGACCCAGTACTTC.

This clonotype was recorded many times. DNA of the CDR3: TGTGCCAGCAGCCCTTACGGGGGTTGGGAGAGCACAGATACGCAGTATTTT. Protein sequence: CASSPYGGWESTDTQYF. The genes are TRBV7-2 and TRBJ2-3, with D maybe TRBD2 (6 bases). The V end was cut by 5 bases, the J end by 0 bases, with 18 bases between. Germline V gives CDR1 SGHTA, CDR2 FQGNSA. CDR3 size: 17 residues. The whole variable domain, remainder taken from reference TRBV7-2 and TRBJ2-3, is GAGVSQSPSNKVTEKGKDVELRCDPISGHTALYWYRQSLGQGLEFLIYFQGNSAPDKSGLPSDRFSAERTGGSVSTLTIQRTQQEDSAVYLCASSPYGGWESTDTQYFGPGTRLTVL.

At least ten counts were recorded for this clonotype. V usage is TRBV9 and J usage is TRBJ2-6; no reliable D call. This CDR3 has 14 amino acids. From germline, CDR1 is SGDLS and CDR2 YYNGEE. Trimming pared 5 bases from V and 0 bases from J, leaving 6 bases between. The CDR3 loop is CASSLSSGANVLTF. In DNA, the CDR3 is TGTGCCAGCAGTCTGAGCTCTGGGGCCAACGTCCTGACTTTC. Using reference TRBV9 and TRBJ2-6 for the parts outside the CDR3, the full variable domain is DSGVTQTPKHLITATGQRVTLRCSPRSGDLSVYWYQQSLDQGLQFLIQYYNGEERAKGNILERFSAQQFPDLHSELNLSSLELGDSALYFCASSLSSGANVLTFGAGSRLTVL.

The chain employs TRBV14 and TRBJ2-5; D unresolved. V was pared by 1 base and J by 7 bases, with 16 bases between. Germline values: CDR1 SGHDN, CDR2 FVKESK. The CDR3 consists of 15 residues. The CDR3 DNA reads as TGTGCCAGCAGCCAAGCTATTTCAGGCCGCGGGACCCAGTACTTC. Protein sequence: CASSQAISGRGTQYF.

This clonotype has at least ten counts. The chain couples TRBV12-3 or TRBV12-4 to TRBJ1-1; D not certain. This CDR3 contains 15 residues. The germline V and J ends were trimmed by 0 bases and 0 bases, with 8 bases remaining between them. CDR3 residues: CASSLAATLNTEAFF. Here the CDR3 DNA reads TGTGCCAGCAGTTTAGCGGCAACGTTGAACACTGAAGCTTTCTTT.

This clonotype was seen a few times. Germline is not matched at one junction end, which may reflect a read error. V is TRBV20-1 and J is TRBJ2-2; 8 bases match TRBD1. Germline V gene sequence: CDR1 DFQATT, CDR2 SNEGSKA (reference sequence). The CDR3 has 16 residues. This CDR3 reads CCARGADRDSTGELFF. CDR3 sequence (DNA): TGCTGTGCTAGAGGAGCGGACAGGGACAGCACCGGGGAGCTGTTTTTT.

This clonotype was picked up many times. The V call is TRBV27, the J call TRBJ2-7, with 8 bases fitting TRBD2. Per the germline V gene, CDR1 is MNHEY and CDR2 is SMNVEV (reference sequence). The CDR3 sequence is 19 residues long. The V segment lost 0 bases and the J segment 6 bases; nucleotides outside the gene matches: 19. The CDR3 loop is CASSLSPPTIVGTRGEQYV. DNA of the CDR3: TGTGCCAGCAGTTTATCTCCCCCCACCATTGTGGGGACTAGAGGCGAGCAGTACGTC.

This clonotype was recorded at least ten times. The CDR3 DNA follows: TGTGCCAGCAGCCAAGAGGGACTAGCGACAGATACGCAGTATTTT. Encoded protein: CASSQEGLATDTQYF. The chain carries TRBV4-2 and TRBJ2-3; TRBD2 matches at 10 bases. J lost 3 bases, V lost 0 bases, and 0 bases had no gene match. The germline CDR1 and CDR2 sequences are LGHNA and YNFKEQ. The CDR3 runs 15 residues.

In DNA, the CDR3 is TGCGCCAGCCAAACCTCCTACAATGAGCAGTTCTTC. Its translation: CASQTSYNEQFF. The chain uses TRBV4-3 and TRBJ2-1; D ambiguous. V lost 8 bases to trimming and J lost 0 bases, with 5 bases between them. CDR3 size: 12 residues. Germline loops: CDR1 LGHNA, CDR2 YSLEER.

Concerning this clonotype: Possible read error: a much larger clone is one base away. V and J are TRBV5-1 and TRBJ2-1; D remains ambiguous. The CDR3 contains 14 residues. Germline-derived CDR1 and CDR2 are SGHRS and YFSETQ. CDR3 loop: CASSLEPRYKEQFF. In DNA, the CDR3 is TGCGCCAGCAGCTTGGAACCTAGGTACAAAGAGCAGTTCTTC.

This clonotype was picked up many times. The chain has TRBV10-3 and TRBJ2-1, with 7 nucleotides matching TRBD1. The CDR3 contains 18 residues. Germline CDR1 and CDR2: ENHRY and SYGVKD. Losses at the gene ends were 5 bases for V and 6 bases for J; bases not matched to a gene: 19. The CDR3 DNA sequence: TGTGCCATCAGTACACATTTCCGTGGGACAGCAGGCCCCAATGAGCAGTTCTTC. It specifies CAISTHFRGTAGPNEQFF.

In this sample, this clonotype turned up many times. The chain carries TRBV7-2 and TRBJ2-2; the match to TRBD1 covers 8 bases. After removal of 5 bases from V and 4 bases from J, the junction contained 6 bases not matched to a gene. Looked up from germline, CDR1 is SGHTA and CDR2 is FQGNSA. The CDR3 extends over 15 amino acids. CDR3 coding DNA: TGTGCCAGCAGCCAGACAGGGGCGGGCACCGGGGAGCTGTTTTTT. Protein product: CASSQTGAGTGELFF. Together with reference TRBV7-2 and TRBJ2-2, the CDR3 gives the full variable domain: GAGVSQSPSNKVTEKGKDVELRCDPISGHTALYWYRQSLGQGLEFLIYFQGNSAPDKSGLPSDRFSAERTGGSVSTLTIQRTQQEDSAVYLCASSQTGAGTGELFFGEGSRLTVL.

This clonotype came up once. A read error may be the cause here, since a much bigger clone is one base away. V usage is TRBV5-6 and J usage is TRBJ2-3, with D perhaps assigned TRBD1 or TRBD2 (6 bases each). Germline loops: CDR1 SGHDT, CDR2 YYEEEE. The CDR3 has 13 amino acids. Trimming removed 3 bases from V and 14 bases from J, with 19 bases in between. Here the CDR3 reads CASSWRGQPSPYF. CDR3 nucleotide sequence: TGTGCCAGCAGCTGGCGGGGACAACCGTCGCCGTATTTT.

This clonotype has at least ten counts. The chain employs TRBV4-1 and TRBJ2-2, with a weak D call TRBD1 (6 bases). With 1 base removed from V and 0 bases from J, the gap between germline ends came to 12 bases. CDR1 MGHRA and CDR2 YSYEKL come from the germline V gene. The CDR3 extends over 17 amino acids. CDR3 amino acids: CASSQGVDRPNTGELFF. The CDR3 DNA sequence: TGCGCCAGCAGCCAAGGCGTCGACAGGCCGAACACCGGGGAGCTGTTTTTT.

This clonotype has at least ten counts. The rearrangement uses TRBV10-3 and TRBJ2-1; possible D gene TRBD2, 5 bases. Trimming shortened V by 6 bases and J by 0 bases, and 15 bases separated the two germline ends. The CDR3 extends over 16 amino acids. CDR1 is ENHRY and CDR2 is SYGVKD in the germline V gene. The CDR3 coding sequence is TGTGCCATCAGGACTACGAAAGCTTCCTCCTACAATGAGCAGTTCTTC. It encodes CAIRTTKASSYNEQFF.

There are many counts of this clonotype. The chain recombines TRBV9 with TRBJ2-3, with TRBD2 matching 8 bases. Trimming removed 3 bases from V and 2 bases from J; junction bases left unmatched: 8. There are 16 residues in the CDR3. The germline CDR1 and CDR2 sequences are SGDLS and YYNGEE. Here the CDR3 reads CASSDRGTRFTDTQYF. In DNA form, the CDR3 reads TGTGCCAGCAGCGACCGAGGGACTAGGTTCACAGATACGCAGTATTTT.

The chain recombines TRBV5-6 with TRBJ2-2, with D maybe TRBD2 (6 bases). Trimming pared 0 bases from V and 3 bases from J, leaving 6 bases between. The CDR3 length is 14 residues. Germline assignment: CDR1 SGHDT and CDR2 YYEEEE. CDR3 in amino acids: CASSLAGDTGELFF. CDR3 nucleotide sequence: TGTGCCAGCAGCTTGGCGGGGGACACCGGGGAGCTGTTTTTT. Full variable domain (remainder filled in from reference TRBV5-6 and TRBJ2-2): DAGVTQSPTHLIKTRGQQVTLRCSPKSGHDTVSWYQQALGQGPQFIFQYYEEEERQRGNFPDRFSGHQFPNYSSELNVNALLLGDSALYLCASSLAGDTGELFFGEGSRLTVL.

At least ten counts were recorded for this clonotype. The rearrangement links TRBV6-5 to TRBJ1-3; D possibly corresponds to TRBD1 (5 bases). Germline lookup yields CDR1 MNHEY and CDR2 SVGAGI. V gave up 7 bases and J gave up 2 bases, with 21 bases separating them. The CDR3 length is 17 residues. CDR3 DNA sequence: TGTGCCAGCATGGAACGAAATCCGGGGCATACTGGAAACACCATATATTTT. Amino acids: CASMERNPGHTGNTIYF.

Ten or more counts support this clonotype. The chain employs TRBV5-1 and TRBJ1-2, with TRBD1 identical over 7 bases. CDR3 length: 16 amino acids. The trim removed 0 bases at V and 0 bases at J, leaving 5 bases unmatched. Germline V CDR1 and CDR2: SGHRS, YFSETQ. The CDR3 bases are TGCGCCAGCAGCTTGGCCTGGACAGGAGCTAACTATGGCTACACCTTC. Amino acids: CASSLAWTGANYGYTF.

This clonotype was counted ten times or more. The chain employs TRBV28 and TRBJ2-3, with 7 bases lining up with TRBD2. The ends lost 6 bases at V and 2 bases at J; junction bases unmatched: 23. Germline CDR1 reads MDHEN; CDR2 reads SYDVKM. This CDR3 has 20 amino acids. The chain's CDR3 is CASRPAGWSGVGGNTDTQYF. CDR3 coding DNA: TGTGCCAGCAGACCCGCCGGGTGGAGCGGGGTGGGGGGTAACACAGATACGCAGTATTTT.

J is TRBJ2-3 and V is TRBV7-8; 10 nucleotides match TRBD1. V trimming: 3 bases; J trimming: 2 bases; junction bases outside the gene matches: 5. The CDR3 consists of 16 residues. In germline, CDR1 is SGHVS, CDR2 FQNEAQ. The DNA for the CDR3 is TGTGCCAGCAGCTTCAAGACAGGGGGCACCACAGATACGCAGTATTTT. Its translation is CASSFKTGGTTDTQYF. Supplemented by reference TRBV7-8 and TRBJ2-3, the full variable domain reads GAGVSQSPRYKVAKRGQDVALRCDPISGHVSLFWYQQALGQGPEFLTYFQNEAQLDKSGLPSDRFFAERPEGSVSTLKIQRTQQEDSAVYLCASSFKTGGTTDTQYFGPGTRLTVL.

About this clonotype itself: Since a much larger clone is just one base distant, this may be a read error. The genes are TRBV5-6 and TRBJ2-3; D is uncertain. V was cut by 4 bases and J by 1 base, with 13 bases left in between. CDR1 is SGHDT, CDR2 YYEEEE, per germline. The CDR3 runs to 15 residues. The CDR3 reads CASSRRLSRTDTQYF. The CDR3, as DNA: TGTGCCAGCAGCCGGCGTCTGTCTCGCACAGATACGCAGTATTTT.

This clonotype has at least ten counts. The chain joins TRBV6-4 to TRBJ1-5; 8 bases map to TRBD1. J lost 5 bases, V lost 8 bases, and 5 bases had no gene match. The CDR3 extends over 13 amino acids. Looked up from germline, CDR1 is MRHNA and CDR2 is SNTAGT. The CDR3 is CASGPGGHQPQHF. The DNA for the CDR3 is TGTGCCAGCGGGCCAGGGGGCCATCAGCCCCAGCATTTT.

In this sample, this clonotype turned up many times. V gene TRBV20-1 combines with J gene TRBJ2-1, with D hard to call. The V end was cut by 4 bases, the J end by 4 bases, with 5 bases between. CDR3 length: 11 amino acids. CDR1 and CDR2 (germline): DFQATT, SNEGSKA (reference sequence). CDR3 sequence reads: CSATAYNEQFF. The DNA of the CDR3 is TGCAGTGCTACAGCATACAATGAGCAGTTCTTC.

This clonotype was detected ten times or more. This sequence joins TRBV6-1 and TRBJ2-1; 7 bases align to TRBD1. This CDR3 is built from 14 residues. Germline CDR1 is MNHNS and CDR2 is SASEGT. After removal of 3 bases from V and 3 bases from J, the junction contained 2 bases not matched to a gene. The CDR3 DNA reads TGTGCCAGCAGTGACAGGGGGAGCTACAATGAGCAGTTCTTC. This codes for CASSDRGSYNEQFF.

This clonotype was seen many times. The chain links TRBV28 to TRBJ1-4, with TRBD1 identical over 7 bases. The CDR3 loop spans 17 amino acids. The germline V gene encodes CDR1 MDHEN and CDR2 SYDVKM. The V segment lost 4 bases and the J segment 3 bases; nucleotides outside the gene matches: 11. CDR3 in amino acids: CASSSLSFGQANEKLFF. CDR3 nucleotides: TGTGCCAGCAGTTCCCTCTCATTCGGACAGGCTAATGAAAAACTGTTTTTT.

This clonotype was counted at least ten times. This chain uses TRBV2 with TRBJ2-2, with TRBD2 identical over 11 bases. Trimming removed 6 bases from V and 3 bases from J; junction bases left unmatched: 0. The CDR3 runs to 14 residues. Germline lookup yields CDR1 SNHLY and CDR2 FYNNEI. CDR3 sequence: CASRGLADTGELFF. The CDR3 DNA sequence: TGTGCCAGCAGGGGACTAGCGGACACCGGGGAGCTGTTTTTT.

This clonotype was seen ten or more times. The V and J genes are TRBV5-6 and TRBJ1-5; 7 bases are shared with TRBD1. Germline trimming cut 3 bases from V and 6 bases from J; bases unmatched to any gene: 12. CDR1 SGHDT and CDR2 YYEEEE come from the germline V gene. The CDR3 is 16 residues long. CDR3: CASSSPNRGIGQPQHF. CDR3 bases: TGTGCCAGCAGCTCCCCAAACAGGGGAATTGGTCAGCCCCAGCATTTT.

As for this clonotype: This may stem from a read error, because a much larger clone lies one nucleotide away. V gene TRBV10-3 combines with J gene TRBJ2-2; a weak D match, TRBD1 (6 bases). The CDR3 sequence is 13 residues long. Looked up from germline, CDR1 is ENHRY and CDR2 is SYGVKD. The CDR3 loop is CAIRRGNTGQLFF. The CDR3 DNA is TGTGCCATCAGGAGGGGGAACACCGGGCAGCTGTTTTTT.